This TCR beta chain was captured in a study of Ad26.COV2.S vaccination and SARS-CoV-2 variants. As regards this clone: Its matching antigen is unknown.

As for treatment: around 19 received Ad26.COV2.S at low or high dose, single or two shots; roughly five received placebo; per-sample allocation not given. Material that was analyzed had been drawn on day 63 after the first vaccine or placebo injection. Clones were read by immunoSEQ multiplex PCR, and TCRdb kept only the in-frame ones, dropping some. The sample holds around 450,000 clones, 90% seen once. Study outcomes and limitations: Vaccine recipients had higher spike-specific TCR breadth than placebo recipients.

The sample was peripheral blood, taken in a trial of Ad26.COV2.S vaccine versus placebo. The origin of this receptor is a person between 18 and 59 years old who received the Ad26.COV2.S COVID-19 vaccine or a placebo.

In DNA form, the CDR3 reads TGTGCCAGCAGACGAACCGGGACAGGGGATTCACCCCTCCACTTT. Its translation: CASRRTGTGDSPLHF. This chain uses TRBV6-5 with TRBJ1-6; 10 positions agree with TRBD1. The V gene end was trimmed by 6 bases and the J gene end by 8 bases; junction bases not matched to a gene: 7. This CDR3 has 15 residues. Germline V gene lookup returns CDR1 MNHEY and CDR2 SVGAGI.